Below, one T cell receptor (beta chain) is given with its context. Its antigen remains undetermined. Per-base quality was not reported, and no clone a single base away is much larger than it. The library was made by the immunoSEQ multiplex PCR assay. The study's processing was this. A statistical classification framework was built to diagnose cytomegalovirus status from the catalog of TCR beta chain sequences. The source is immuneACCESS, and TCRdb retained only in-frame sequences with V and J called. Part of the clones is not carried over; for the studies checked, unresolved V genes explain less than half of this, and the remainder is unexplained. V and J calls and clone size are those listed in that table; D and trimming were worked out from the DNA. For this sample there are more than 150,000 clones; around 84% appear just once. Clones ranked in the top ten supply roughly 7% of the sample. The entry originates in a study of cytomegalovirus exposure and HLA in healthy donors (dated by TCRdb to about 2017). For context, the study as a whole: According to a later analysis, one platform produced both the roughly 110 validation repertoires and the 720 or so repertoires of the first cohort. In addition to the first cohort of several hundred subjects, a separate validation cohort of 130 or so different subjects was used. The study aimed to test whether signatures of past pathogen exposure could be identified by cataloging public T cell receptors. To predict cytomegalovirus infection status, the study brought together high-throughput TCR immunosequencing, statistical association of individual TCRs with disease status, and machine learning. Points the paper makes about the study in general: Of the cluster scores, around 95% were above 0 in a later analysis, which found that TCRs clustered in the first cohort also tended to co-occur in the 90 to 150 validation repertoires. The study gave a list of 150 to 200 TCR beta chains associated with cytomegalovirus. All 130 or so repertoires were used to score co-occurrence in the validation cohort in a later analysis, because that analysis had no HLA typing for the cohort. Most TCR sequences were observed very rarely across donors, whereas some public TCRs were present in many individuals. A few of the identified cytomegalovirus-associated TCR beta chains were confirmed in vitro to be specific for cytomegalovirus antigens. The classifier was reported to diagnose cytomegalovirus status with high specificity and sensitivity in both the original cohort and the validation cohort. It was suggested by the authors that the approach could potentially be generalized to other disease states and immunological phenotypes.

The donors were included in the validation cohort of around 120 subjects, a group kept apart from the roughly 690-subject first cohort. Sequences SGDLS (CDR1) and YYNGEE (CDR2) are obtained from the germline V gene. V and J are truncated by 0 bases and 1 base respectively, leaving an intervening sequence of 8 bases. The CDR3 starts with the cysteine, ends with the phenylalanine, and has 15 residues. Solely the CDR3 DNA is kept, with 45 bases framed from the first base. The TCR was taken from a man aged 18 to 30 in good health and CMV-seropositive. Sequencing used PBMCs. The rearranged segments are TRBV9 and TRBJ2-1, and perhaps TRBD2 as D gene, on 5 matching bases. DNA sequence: TGTGCCAGCAGCGTAGCGGGCGGGTCCTACAATGAGCAGTTCTTC. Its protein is CASSVAGGSYNEQFF.